The present entry profiles one T cell receptor (beta chain) with its context. Its antigen has not been determined. No base-level quality is on record; no much larger clone is a single base apart. From cysteine to phenylalanine, the CDR3 is 14 amino acids long. CDR3 DNA is the only sequence kept; it has 42 bases, read in frame from the first base. The germline V gene provides CDR1 WSHSY and CDR2 SAAADI. Trimming takes 5 bases off V and 2 bases off J; junction bases not matched to a gene: 5. The data are from a study of cytomegalovirus exposure and HLA in healthy donors (dated by TCRdb to 2015 to 2018). Context from the whole study: An earlier analysis of 587 of the donors reported 250 to 300 Gb of sequence data and 117 million unique TCR beta sequences from about 179 million T cells. Among several hundred genotyped donors of the cohort, an average of around 250,000 unique TCR beta nucleotide sequences was sequenced per donor, of which roughly 17% were non-productive. In addition to the first cohort of 650 to 800 subjects, a separate validation cohort of some 120 different subjects was used. A later genetic analysis took genome-wide SNP genotypes for about three fifths of the 666 donors and used that subset as a discovery cohort. An early release that covered more than 550 HLA-typed donors contained about 300 gigabases of sequencing data and tens of millions of unique TCR sequences. Donor age, sex, ethnicity and CMV serostatus were compiled alongside the repertoire data. To study patterns of TCR occurrence, a later analysis re-analyzed previously published TCR beta repertoires from 666 donors and added high-resolution HLA genotyping. The study aimed to test whether signatures of past pathogen exposure could be identified by cataloging public T cell receptors. Five DR-DQ haplotypes were handled as single units for association and clustering, since linkage in the cohort was strong. Among the approximately 420 genotyped donors, around 81% belonged to the genetic ancestry cluster associated with self-reported Caucasian donors. HLA typing included class I and class II loci at four-digit resolution. In the later analysis, no new phenotypic data were used to find candidate immune exposures; instead, reliance was placed on TCR beta sequences and their occurrence across donors. To predict cytomegalovirus infection status, the study brought together high-throughput TCR immunosequencing, statistical association of individual TCRs with disease status, and machine learning. In an earlier analysis of over 550 of the donors, high-throughput TCR beta sequencing was used to judge whether each TCR beta V gene segment behaved as functional or pseudogenic. All discovery cohort repertoires had been generated using a single sequencing platform. Typing coverage differed by locus: A, B, C, DRB1 and DQB1 were typed in about 620-640 donors, DQA1 in 522, DPA1 in some 600, and DPB1 in approximately 450. The study used immunosequencing to profile the T cell repertoires of hundreds of subjects and linked those repertoires to cytomegalovirus serostatus. Overall study results and their limits: Immune exposure information for the cohort was limited to CMV serostatus. The study listed 150 to 200 TCR beta chains as associated with cytomegalovirus. The cohort was sequenced for TCR beta chains only, and without alpha or paired-chain data the features that could be detected were limited. In a later analysis, the rate of TCR association differed among HLA loci, with DRB1 alleles having the most associated TCRs and HLA-C alleles having the fewest. A later analysis associated 16,951 TCR beta sequences with specific HLA alleles at a false discovery rate of 0.05. A further reported finding was that TCR beta sequences accurately predicted the HLA-A and HLA-B alleles for most subjects in the first cohort. A later analysis found that most CMV-associated TCR beta chains appeared HLA-restricted, with HLA associations seemingly driven largely by CMV exposure. The authors suggested that the approach could potentially be extended to other disease states and immunological phenotypes. While some public TCRs were present in many individuals, most TCR sequences turned up only very rarely across donors. According to a later genetic analysis, donors in an Asian-associated ancestry cluster had fewer N-insertions in productive TCRs than the approximately 630-donor mean. Correlated functional status among segregating V segments might reflect linkage disequilibrium, but an unknown experimental factor could not be ruled out. Presence/absence analyses assumed roughly uniform sequencing depth across donors, an assumption that may not hold. In vitro tests confirmed that a few of the cytomegalovirus-associated TCR beta chains recognize cytomegalovirus antigens. An association between a missense DCLRE1C variant and V-gene and J-gene trimming of TCR beta chains was found in a later genetic analysis and replicated in an independent cohort. An earlier analysis of several hundred of the donors showed that most TCR beta V segments appeared in productive rearrangements either about 90% or about 30% of the time, which broadly matched IMGT annotations. According to a later analysis, parvovirus B19, influenza, CMV and Epstein-Barr virus appeared linked to several top co-occurrence clusters. The earlier analysis of fewer than 750 of the donors excluded around 17 rarely observed V segments, including chromosome 9 orphons, because counts were too low. Because HLA typing was missing for some donors at each locus, association tests included only the typed subset. In a later analysis, HLA-associated TCR beta chains were found to be more clonally expanded and to have lower generation probabilities than equally common non-associated chains. Cytomegalovirus status was reported to be diagnosed by the classifier with high specificity and sensitivity in both the original and validation cohorts. A cluster of highly shared sequence variants was judged likely to represent a technical artifact of the sequencing pipeline. When HLA alleles, especially DR and DQ, strongly co-occurred, attributing TCR associations to individual alleles was difficult. Some IMGT-functional V segments, including TRBV6-2 and TRBV6-3, could not be distinguished by the 87-base-pair reads and were therefore excluded.

Receptor libraries were prepared by the immunoSEQ multiplex PCR assay. For the multiplex PCR, a mixture combining 60 forward primers for TCR Vbeta segments and 13 reverse primers for TCR Jbeta segments was used. Amplification of the CDR3 region of rearranged TCR beta genes was performed with a multiplex PCR assay on genomic DNA. On the Illumina HiSeq System, the amplified TCR beta libraries were sequenced as 87-base-pair reads. Under the source paper's analysis protocol: Across the 670 or so repertoires, a later analysis counted 80 million or so unique TCR beta chains, approximately 10 million of which were shared by at least two donors. Raw reads were error-corrected and collapsed into unique sequences with a nearest-neighbor algorithm that merged closely related sequences to remove PCR and sequencing errors. Alignment of CDR3 sequences to IMGT reference sequences was used to assign V, D and J gene segments. Each retained sequence needed at least a six-nucleotide match to both a V gene segment and a J gene segment. Rearrangements were called productive when the CDR3 lacked stop codons and stayed in frame with V and J; all others were non-productive. Following IMGT convention, CDR3 was defined as the stretch from the second conserved V-encoded cysteine up to the conserved J-encoded phenylalanine. Sequences without an unambiguous match to a single V gene segment were excluded from the earlier analysis of several hundred of the donors. An earlier analysis of several hundred of the donors called V segments functional above 56.7% productive rearrangements and segregating when the between-donor standard deviation exceeded 5%. A statistical classification framework was built to diagnose cytomegalovirus status from the catalog of TCR beta chain sequences. V and J gene assignment, in a later analysis, came from comparing TCR nucleotide sequences with IMGT/GENE-DB human TR gene sequences. Using the TCRdist pipeline, a later analysis assigned CDR3 sequences along with most-parsimonious VDJ recombination scenarios. In a later analysis, each TCR beta chain was defined by its CDR3 amino acid sequence together with its V-gene family, and reads lacking a unique V-gene family were excluded. As a way to deal with suspected cross-contamination and a sequencing artifact, a later analysis dropped 450 to 600 nucleotide sequences that were highly shared and had low generation probability. In a later analysis, a clonal expansion index was calculated for each public chain from normalized within-repertoire ranks of inferred template counts. In a later analysis, generation probabilities were computed with a VDJ recombination model fitted to out-of-frame rearrangements, and the resulting probabilities were checked against IGoR. Hypergeometric tests were used in a later analysis to score TCR-TCR, TCR-HLA and TCR-CMV co-occurrence, with a repertoire-size bias correction applied to the TCR pairs. A later analysis estimated false discovery rates by permuting HLA or CMV assignments 20 times. In a later analysis, co-occurring TCRs were grouped with DBSCAN, and TCRdist sequence similarity was added when clustering was performed within HLA-allele-positive subsets. Repertoires with fewer than 30,000 or more than 120,000 public chains, plus five repertoires with anomalous nucleotide sharing, were excluded from co-occurrence clustering. TCRdb provides this immuneACCESS table in a form limited to in-frame rearrangements. Some clones are lacking; in checked studies, under half of them reflect an unresolved V gene, and why the rest are absent is not known. From that table come the V and J calls and clone size; the DNA was used to work out D and trimming. A total of some 85,000 clones appear in this sample, roughly 84% of them only once. Of the sample, 2.1% falls within the top ten clones.

In total, approximately 690 healthy bone marrow donors made up the cohort. All cohort members were sampled while nominally healthy, although unrecorded immune exposures were likely present. The donor tested CMV seronegative and was one of the 352 seronegative cohort members. Each donor provided a peripheral blood sample, and peripheral blood mononuclear cells were used for TCR beta sequencing. The Qiagen DNeasy Blood Extraction Kit was used to extract genomic DNA from the blood cell samples. The rearrangement joined TRBV10-2 to TRBJ2-5; TRBD1 lines up with 7 middle nucleotides. What was sequenced was PBMCs. The sequence was obtained from a man younger than 35 in good health and CMV-seronegative. The CDR3 here reads CASSPDRVQETQYF. The nucleotides read TGCGCCAGCAGTCCAGACAGGGTACAAGAGACCCAGTACTTC.